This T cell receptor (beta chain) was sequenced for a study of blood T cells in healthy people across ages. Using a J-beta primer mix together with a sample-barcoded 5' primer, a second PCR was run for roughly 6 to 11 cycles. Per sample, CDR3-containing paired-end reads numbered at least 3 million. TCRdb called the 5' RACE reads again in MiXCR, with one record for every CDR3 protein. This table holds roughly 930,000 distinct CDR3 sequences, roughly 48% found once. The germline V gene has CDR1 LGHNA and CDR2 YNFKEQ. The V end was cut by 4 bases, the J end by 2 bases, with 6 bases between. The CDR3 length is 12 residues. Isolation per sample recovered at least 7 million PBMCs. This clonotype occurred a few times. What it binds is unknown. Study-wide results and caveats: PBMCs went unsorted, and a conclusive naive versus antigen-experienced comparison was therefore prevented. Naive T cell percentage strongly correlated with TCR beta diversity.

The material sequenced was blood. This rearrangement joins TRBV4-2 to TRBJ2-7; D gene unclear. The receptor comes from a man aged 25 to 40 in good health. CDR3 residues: CASSPAPYEQYF. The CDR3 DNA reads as TGTGCCAGCAGCCCTGCACCCTACGAGCAGTACTTC.